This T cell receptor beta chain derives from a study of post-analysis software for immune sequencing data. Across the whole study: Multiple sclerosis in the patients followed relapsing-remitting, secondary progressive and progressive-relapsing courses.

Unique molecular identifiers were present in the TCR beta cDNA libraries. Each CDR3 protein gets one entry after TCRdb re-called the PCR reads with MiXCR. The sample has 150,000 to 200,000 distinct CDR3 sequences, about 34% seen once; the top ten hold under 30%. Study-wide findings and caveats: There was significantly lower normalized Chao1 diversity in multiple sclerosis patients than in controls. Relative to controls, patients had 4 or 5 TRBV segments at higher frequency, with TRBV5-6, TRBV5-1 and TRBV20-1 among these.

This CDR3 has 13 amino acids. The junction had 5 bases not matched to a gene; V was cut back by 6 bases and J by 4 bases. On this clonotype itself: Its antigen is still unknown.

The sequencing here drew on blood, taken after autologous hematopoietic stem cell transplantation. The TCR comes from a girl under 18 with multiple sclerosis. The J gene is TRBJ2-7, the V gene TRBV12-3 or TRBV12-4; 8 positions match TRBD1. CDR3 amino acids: CASSQRQGYEQYF. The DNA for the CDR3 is TGTGCCAGCAGCCAACGACAGGGGTACGAGCAGTACTTC.